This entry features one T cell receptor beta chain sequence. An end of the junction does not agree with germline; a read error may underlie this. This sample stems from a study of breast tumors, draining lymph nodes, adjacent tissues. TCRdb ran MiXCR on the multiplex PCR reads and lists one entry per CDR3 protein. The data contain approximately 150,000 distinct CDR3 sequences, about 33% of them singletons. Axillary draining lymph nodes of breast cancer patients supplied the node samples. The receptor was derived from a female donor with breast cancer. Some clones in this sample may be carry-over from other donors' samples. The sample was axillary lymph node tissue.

CDR3 region: CASSQEGPTYEQYF. CDR3 sequence (DNA): TGCGCCAGCAGCCAAGAAGGCCCGACCTACGAGCAATACTTC. The rearrangement links TRBV4-1 to TRBJ2-7; D is unresolved. Germline V gene sequence: CDR1 MGHRA, CDR2 YSYEKL. The CDR3 contains 14 residues.